The TCR beta chain described here comes from a study of T-cell reconstitution after alpha-beta-depleted transplantation in children. Germline CDR1 is MDHEN and CDR2 is SYDVKM. The V end was cut by 5 bases, the J end by 7 bases, with 17 bases between. The CDR3 runs to 14 residues. Preparation of the TCRbeta library involved a method that used unique molecular identifiers. From the PCR reads, TCRdb called clonotypes with MiXCR, one entry per CDR3 protein. The data hold around 600,000 distinct CDR3 sequences, with more than 9% observed a single time. The receptor was isolated from a human donor who donated a stem cell graft to a child with acute myeloid leukemia. The chain combines TRBV28 with TRBJ2-5, with D uncertain. Specimen: PBMCs from the stem cell graft donor, collected from the stem cell graft. CDR3 DNA sequence: TGTGCCAGCAGTCTCCCCACACCGGGCGGGACCCAGTACTTC. Translated, it gives CASSLPTPGGTQYF.